This T cell receptor beta chain comes out of a study of response to subunit inactivated influenza vaccine. Study-wide points: Every seasonal influenza vaccination brings in few new T cells, the authors suggested.

The CDR3 consists of 16 residues. Trimming took 1 base from V and 8 from J; bases not matched to a gene: 3. Per the germline V gene, CDR1 is SGHTA and CDR2 is FQGNSA. Of note for this clonotype: Antigen specificity is unknown.

Via MiXCR, TCRdb re-called the RT-PCR reads, giving one row per CDR3 protein. The sample holds some 160,000 distinct CDR3 sequences, roughly 11% seen once. The genes are TRBV7-2 and TRBJ2-1; 15 bases are shared with TRBD2. Sample: non-naive T cells sorted from PBMCs, taken roughly 48 days after vaccination. The receptor comes from a man aged 50 or older who received an inactivated influenza vaccine. This CDR3 is CASSLGTSGGAHEQFF. The CDR3 nucleotides are TGTGCCAGCAGCTTAGGGACTAGCGGGGGGGCCCATGAGCAGTTCTTC.